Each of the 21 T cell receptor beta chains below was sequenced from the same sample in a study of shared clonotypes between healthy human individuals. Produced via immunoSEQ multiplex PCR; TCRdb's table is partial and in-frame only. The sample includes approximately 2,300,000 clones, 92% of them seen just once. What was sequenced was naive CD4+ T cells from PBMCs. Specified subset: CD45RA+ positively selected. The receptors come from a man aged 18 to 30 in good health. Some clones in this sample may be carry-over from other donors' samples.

DNA for the CDR3: TGTGCCAGCAGCACCGGGACGGTCACCTACAATGAGCAGTTCTTC. Translation gives CASSTGTVTYNEQFF. This rearrangement joins TRBV7-3 to TRBJ2-1; D tentatively fits TRBD1 or TRBD2 (5 bases each). V lost 5 bases and J lost 2, with 13 bases in between. Germline values: CDR1 SGHTA, CDR2 FQGTGA. The CDR3 length is 15 residues. The full variable domain, with the rest looked up from reference TRBV7-3 and TRBJ2-1, is GAGVSQTPSNKVTEKGKYVELRCDPISGHTALYWYRQSLGQGPEFLIYFQGTGAADDSGLPNDRFFAVRPEGSVSTLKIQRTERGDSAVYLCASSTGTVTYNEQFFGPGTRLTVL.

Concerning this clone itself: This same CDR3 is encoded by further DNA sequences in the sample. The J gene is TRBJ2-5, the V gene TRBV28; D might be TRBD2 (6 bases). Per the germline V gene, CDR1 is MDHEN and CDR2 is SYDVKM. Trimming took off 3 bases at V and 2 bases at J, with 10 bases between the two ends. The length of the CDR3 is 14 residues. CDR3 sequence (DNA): TGTGCCAGCAGTTTGGGGGGACGACAAGAGACCCAGTACTTC. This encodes CASSLGGRQETQYF.

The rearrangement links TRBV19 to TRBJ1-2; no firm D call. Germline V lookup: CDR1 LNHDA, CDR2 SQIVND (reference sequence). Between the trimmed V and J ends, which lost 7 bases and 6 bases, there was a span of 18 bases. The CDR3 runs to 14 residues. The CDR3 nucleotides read TGTGCCAGTATCGATCCCCCGTCCGGGCATGGCTACACCTTC. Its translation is CASIDPPSGHGYTF.

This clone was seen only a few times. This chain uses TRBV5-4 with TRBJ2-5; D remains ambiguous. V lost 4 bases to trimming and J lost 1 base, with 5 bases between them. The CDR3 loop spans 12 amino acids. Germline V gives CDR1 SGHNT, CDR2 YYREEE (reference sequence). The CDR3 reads CASSPSQETQYF. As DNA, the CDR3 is TGTGCCAGCAGCCCCAGCCAAGAGACCCAGTACTTC.

The chain's CDR3 is CASSIANSAGAQNEQFF. The CDR3 DNA is TGTGCCAGTAGTATAGCCAATTCAGCGGGAGCACAAAATGAGCAGTTCTTC. V gene TRBV19 combines with J gene TRBJ2-1; 8 positions match TRBD2. The V segment lost 1 base and the J segment 7 bases; nucleotides outside the gene matches: 12. In germline, CDR1 is LNHDA, CDR2 SQIVND (reference sequence). The CDR3 consists of 17 residues.

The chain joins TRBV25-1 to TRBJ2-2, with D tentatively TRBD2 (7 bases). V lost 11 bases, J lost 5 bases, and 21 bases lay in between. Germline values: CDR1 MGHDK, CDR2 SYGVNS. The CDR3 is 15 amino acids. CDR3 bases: TGTGCCTCCTCACGGGGGCTAGCGGTGACCGGGGAGCTGTTTTTT. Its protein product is CASSRGLAVTGELFF. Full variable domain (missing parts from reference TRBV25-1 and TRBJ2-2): EADIYQTPRYLVIGTGKKITLECSQTMGHDKMYWYQQDPGMELHLIHYSYGVNSTEKGDLSSESTVSRIRTEHFPLTLESARPSHTSQYLCASSRGLAVTGELFFGEGSRLTVL.

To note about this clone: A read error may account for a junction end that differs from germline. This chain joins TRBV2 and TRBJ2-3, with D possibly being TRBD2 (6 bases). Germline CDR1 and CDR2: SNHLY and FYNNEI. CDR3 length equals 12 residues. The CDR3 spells CTSREETDTQYF. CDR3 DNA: TGTACCAGCAGGGAGGAAACAGATACGCAGTATTTT.

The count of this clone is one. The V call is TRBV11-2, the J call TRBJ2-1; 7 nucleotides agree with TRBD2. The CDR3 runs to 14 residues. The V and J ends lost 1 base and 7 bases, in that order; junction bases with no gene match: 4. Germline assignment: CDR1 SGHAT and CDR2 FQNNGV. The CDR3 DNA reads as TGTGCCAGCAGCTTAGTGATCGGGGGGAATGAGCAGTTCTTC. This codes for CASSLVIGGNEQFF.

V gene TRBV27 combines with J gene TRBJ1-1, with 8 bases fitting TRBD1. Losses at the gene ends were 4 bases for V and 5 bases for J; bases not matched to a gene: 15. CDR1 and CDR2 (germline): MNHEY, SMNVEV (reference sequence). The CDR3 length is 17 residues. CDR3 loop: CASSSQGAINLGTEAFF. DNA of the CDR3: TGTGCCAGCAGTTCCCAGGGGGCGATTAACCTGGGGACTGAAGCTTTCTTT.

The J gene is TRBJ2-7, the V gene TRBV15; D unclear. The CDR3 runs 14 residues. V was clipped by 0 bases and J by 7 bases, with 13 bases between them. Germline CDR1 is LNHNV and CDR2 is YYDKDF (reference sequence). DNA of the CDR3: TGTGCCACCAGCAGAGATGCCGCAACCTCTGAGCAGTACTTC. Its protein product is CATSRDAATSEQYF.

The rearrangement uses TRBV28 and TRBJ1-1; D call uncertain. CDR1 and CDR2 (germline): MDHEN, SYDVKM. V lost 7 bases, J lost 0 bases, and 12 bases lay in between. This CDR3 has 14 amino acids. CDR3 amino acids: CASKQQRVNTEAFF. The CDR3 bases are TGTGCCAGCAAGCAACAGAGAGTGAACACTGAAGCTTTCTTT.

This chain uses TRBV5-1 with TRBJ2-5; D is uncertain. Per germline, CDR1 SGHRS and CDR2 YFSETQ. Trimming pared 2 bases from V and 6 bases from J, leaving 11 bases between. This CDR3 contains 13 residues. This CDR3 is CASSLVGSQTQYF. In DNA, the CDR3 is TGCGCCAGCAGCTTAGTAGGCAGCCAGACCCAGTACTTC.

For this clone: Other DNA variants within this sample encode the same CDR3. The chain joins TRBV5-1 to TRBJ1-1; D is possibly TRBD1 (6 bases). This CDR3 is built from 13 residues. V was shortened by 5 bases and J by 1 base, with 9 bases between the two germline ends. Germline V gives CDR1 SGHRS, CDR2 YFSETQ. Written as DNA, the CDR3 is TGCGCCAGCAGTGGGGGGGCGAACACTGAAGCTTTCTTT. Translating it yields CASSGGANTEAFF.

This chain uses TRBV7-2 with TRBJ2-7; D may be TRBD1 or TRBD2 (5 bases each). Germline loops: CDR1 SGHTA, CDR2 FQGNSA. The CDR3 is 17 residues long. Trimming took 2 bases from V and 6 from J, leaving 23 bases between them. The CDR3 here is CASSLNQVGLGTGEQYF. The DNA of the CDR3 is TGTGCCAGCAGCTTAAATCAGGTGGGGCTCGGGACGGGCGAGCAGTACTTC.

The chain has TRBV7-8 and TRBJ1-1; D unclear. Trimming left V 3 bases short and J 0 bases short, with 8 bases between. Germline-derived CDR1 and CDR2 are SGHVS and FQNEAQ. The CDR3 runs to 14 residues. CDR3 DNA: TGTGCCAGCAGCTTCCCGGGAATGAACACTGAAGCTTTCTTT. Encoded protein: CASSFPGMNTEAFF.

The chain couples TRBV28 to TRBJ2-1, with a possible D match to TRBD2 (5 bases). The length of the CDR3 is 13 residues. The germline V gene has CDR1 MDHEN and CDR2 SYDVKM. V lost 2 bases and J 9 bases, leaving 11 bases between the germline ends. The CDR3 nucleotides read TGTGCCAGCAGTTTAGTCTTGGGAGTTGAGCAGTTCTTC. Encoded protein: CASSLVLGVEQFF. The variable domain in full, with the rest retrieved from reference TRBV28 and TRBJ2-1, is DVKVTQSSRYLVKRTGEKVFLECVQDMDHENMFWYRQDPGLGLRLIYFSYDVKMKEKGDIPEGYSVSREKKERFSLILESASTNQTSMYLCASSLVLGVEQFFGPGTRLTVL.

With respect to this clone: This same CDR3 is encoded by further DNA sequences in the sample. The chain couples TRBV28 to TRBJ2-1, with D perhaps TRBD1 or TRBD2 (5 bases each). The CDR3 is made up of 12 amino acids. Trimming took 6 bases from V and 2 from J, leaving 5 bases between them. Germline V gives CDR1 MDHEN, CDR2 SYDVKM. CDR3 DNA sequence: TGTGCCAGCAGGGGACCCTACAATGAGCAGTTCTTC. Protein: CASRGPYNEQFF.

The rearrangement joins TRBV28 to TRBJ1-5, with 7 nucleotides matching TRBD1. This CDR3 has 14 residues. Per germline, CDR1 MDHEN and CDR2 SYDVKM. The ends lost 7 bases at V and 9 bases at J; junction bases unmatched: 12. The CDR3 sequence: CASTNTYRGSPQHF. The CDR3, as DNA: TGTGCCAGCACCAACACATACAGGGGATCGCCCCAGCATTTT.

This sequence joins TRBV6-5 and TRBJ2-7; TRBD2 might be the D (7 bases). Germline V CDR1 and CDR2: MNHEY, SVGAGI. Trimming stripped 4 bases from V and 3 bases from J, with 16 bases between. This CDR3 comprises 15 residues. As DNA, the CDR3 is TGTGCCAGCAGTTCTCCGGGGGGCACCAACTACGAGCAGTACTTC. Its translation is CASSSPGGTNYEQYF.

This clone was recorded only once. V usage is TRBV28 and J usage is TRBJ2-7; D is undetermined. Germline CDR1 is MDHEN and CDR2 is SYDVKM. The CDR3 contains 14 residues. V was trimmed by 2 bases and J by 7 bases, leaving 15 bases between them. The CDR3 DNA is TGTGCCAGCAGTTTAGCGCACAACATGCGGGAGCAGTACTTC. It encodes CASSLAHNMREQYF. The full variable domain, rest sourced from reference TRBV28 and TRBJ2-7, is DVKVTQSSRYLVKRTGEKVFLECVQDMDHENMFWYRQDPGLGLRLIYFSYDVKMKEKGDIPEGYSVSREKKERFSLILESASTNQTSMYLCASSLAHNMREQYFGPGTRLTVT.

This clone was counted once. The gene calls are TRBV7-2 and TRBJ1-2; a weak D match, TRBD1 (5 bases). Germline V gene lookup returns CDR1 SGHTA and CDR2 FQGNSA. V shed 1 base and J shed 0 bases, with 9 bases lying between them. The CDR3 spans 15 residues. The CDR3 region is CASSLVGASNYGYTF. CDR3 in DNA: TGTGCCAGCAGCTTAGTAGGGGCTTCTAACTATGGCTACACCTTC.